This is a list of T cell receptor beta chains from one sample in a study of beta chain features in type 1 diabetes. Sequencing was performed with immunoSEQ multiplex PCR; in TCRdb, only in-frame clones are kept and a portion is missing. The sample records about 620,000 clones, less than 20% being singletons. Sequencing was carried out using naive CD4+ T cells from blood. The receptors originated from a man between 18 and 35 years old in good health. Each CDR3 is given with its conserved first and last residue. A D gene is named only where the DNA matches it firmly. A clone size is listed for some rows: how often the clone was seen (once, few, many), or a class if it is expanded.

cdr3_nt cdr3_aa d_call clone_size j_call v_call
TGCGCCAGCAGCCAAGGGGCCGCCAGGCTCACTGAAGCTTTCTTT CASSQGAARLTEAFF - - TRBJ1-1 TRBV4-3
TGTGCCAGCAGTGAGGGTTTAGGCTCTCAGCCCCAGCATTTT CASSEGLGSQPQHF - - TRBJ1-5 TRBV6-4
TGCAGCGTTGAAATCCTGGGGGGGGAAGAGACCCAGTACTTC CSVEILGGEETQYF TRBD2 few TRBJ2-5 TRBV29-1
TGTGCCAGCAGTAGCAGGGGGCGAGGAGTCGATGGCTACACCTTC CASSSRGRGVDGYTF TRBD1 - TRBJ1-2 TRBV6-5
TGCGCCAGCAGCCAACACGGACCCGGGAAATCCACAGATACGCAGTATTTT CASSQHGPGKSTDTQYF - - TRBJ2-3 TRBV4-3
TGCGCCAGCAGCCAAGTCCGTCCAGGGCGCTATGGCTACACCTTC CASSQVRPGRYGYTF - few TRBJ1-2 TRBV4-3
TGTGCCAGCAGCCCCCAGGGGGTGGACACTGAAGCTTTCTTT CASSPQGVDTEAFF TRBD1 few TRBJ1-1 TRBV9
TGTGCCAGCAGCTTCAGGCCCGTTACTGAAGCTTTCTTT CASSFRPVTEAFF - few TRBJ1-1 TRBV7-8
TGTGCCATCATGACTAGCCGTGCAGATACGCAGTATTTT CAIMTSRADTQYF TRBD2 few TRBJ2-3 TRBV10-3
TGTGCCAGCAGCTACGAGACCCAGTACTTC CASSYETQYF - - TRBJ2-5 TRBV7-9
TGTGCCAGCAGCCAAGCCGGGACTAGCGGGAAATGGGCGGGTGATACGCAGTATTTT CASSQAGTSGKWAGDTQYF TRBD2 few TRBJ2-3 TRBV4-2
TGTGCCAGCAGGTATACAGACTCTGGGGCCAACGTCCTGACTTTC CASRYTDSGANVLTF - - TRBJ2-6 TRBV2
TGTGCCAGCAGATTGCTAGCGTACTCTGGGGCCAACGTCCTGACTTTC CASRLLAYSGANVLTF - - TRBJ2-6 TRBV5-5
TGTGCCAGCAGTGATAGACAGGGGAACACTGAAGCTTTCTTT CASSDRQGNTEAFF TRBD1 - TRBJ1-1 TRBV2
TGTGCCAGCAGACCCACCCTTGGACAGCCCGACTCTTACGAGCAGTACTTC CASRPTLGQPDSYEQYF - few TRBJ2-7 TRBV7-9
TGTGCCAGCAGAGAAGACATGAACACTGAAGCTTTCTTT CASREDMNTEAFF - few TRBJ1-1 TRBV2
TGCGCCAGCAGCTTGGCGGGACAGGGAGATGGCTACACCTTC CASSLAGQGDGYTF TRBD1 - TRBJ1-2 TRBV5-1
TGTGCCAGCAGTGCCCTCCGGGACTACCAAGGGAATGAGCAGTTCTTC CASSALRDYQGNEQFF TRBD2 - TRBJ2-1 TRBV2
TGTGCCAGCAGTAGGGGAGGGACTAGCAGCACAGATACGCAGTATTTT CASSRGGTSSTDTQYF TRBD2 - TRBJ2-3 TRBV27
TGTGCCAGCAGCTTACTAGCGGGGGACACAGATACGCAGTATTTT CASSLLAGDTDTQYF TRBD2 - TRBJ2-3 TRBV7-6
TGTGCCAGCAGCTCGTCTCCGGGACAGGGGGCTTTTAACTACAATGAGCAGTTCTTC CASSSSPGQGAFNYNEQFF TRBD1 few TRBJ2-1 TRBV11-2
TGTGCCAGCTCACCGGGGACAGGGGGTAATCAGCCCCAGCATTTT CASSPGTGGNQPQHF TRBD1 - TRBJ1-5 TRBV18